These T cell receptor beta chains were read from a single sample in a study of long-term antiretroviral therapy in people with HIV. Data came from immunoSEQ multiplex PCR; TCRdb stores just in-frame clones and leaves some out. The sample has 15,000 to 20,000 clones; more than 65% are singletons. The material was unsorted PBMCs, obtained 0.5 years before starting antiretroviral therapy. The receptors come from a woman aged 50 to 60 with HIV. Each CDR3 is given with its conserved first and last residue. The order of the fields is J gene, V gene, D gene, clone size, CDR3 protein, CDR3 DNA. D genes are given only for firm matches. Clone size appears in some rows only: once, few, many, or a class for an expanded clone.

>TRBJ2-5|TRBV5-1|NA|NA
CASSFTGNKEETQYF
TGCGCCAGCAGTTTCACAGGGAATAAGGAAGAGACCCAGTACTTC
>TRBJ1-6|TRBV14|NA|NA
CASSQDIGHNSPLHF
TGTGCCAGCAGCCAAGATATCGGGCATAATTCACCCCTCCACTTT
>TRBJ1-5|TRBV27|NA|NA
CASSPTDNSNQPQHF
TGTGCCAGCAGTCCGACAGACAATAGCAATCAGCCCCAGCATTTT
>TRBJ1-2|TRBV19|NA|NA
CASSRTGYGYTF
TGTGCCAGTAGTAGGACCGGCTATGGCTACACCTTC
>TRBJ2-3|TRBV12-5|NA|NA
CASGLGQTFTDTQYF
TGTGCTAGTGGTTTAGGACAGACGTTCACAGATACGCAGTATTTT
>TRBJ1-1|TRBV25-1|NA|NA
CASRGRVAAFF
TGTGCCAGCCGAGGAAGGGTTGCAGCTTTCTTT
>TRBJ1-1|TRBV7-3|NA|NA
CASSSGPDTEAFF
TGTGCCAGCAGCTCCGGGCCGGACACTGAAGCTTTCTTT
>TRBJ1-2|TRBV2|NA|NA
CASSERGRWYGYTF
TGTGCCAGCAGTGAACGGGGCAGATGGTATGGCTACACCTTC
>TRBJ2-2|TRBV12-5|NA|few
CASVDPNTGELFF
TGTGCTAGTGTTGATCCGAACACCGGGGAGCTGTTTTTT
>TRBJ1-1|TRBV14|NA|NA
CASSQRQGLNTEAFF
TGTGCCAGCAGCCAACGTCAAGGATTGAACACTGAAGCTTTCTTT
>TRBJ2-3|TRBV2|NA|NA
CASSSRQTDTQYF
TGTGCCAGCAGTTCCAGACAAACAGATACGCAGTATTTT
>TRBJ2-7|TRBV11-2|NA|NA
CASSGIVGDRYEQYF
TGTGCCAGCAGCGGGATCGTAGGCGACAGGTACGAGCAGTACTTC
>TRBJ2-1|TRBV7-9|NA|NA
CASSFHEQFF
TGTGCCAGCAGCTTCCATGAGCAGTTCTTC
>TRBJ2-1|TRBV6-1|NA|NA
CASSAGWNEQFF
TGTGCCAGCAGTGCTGGCTGGAATGAGCAGTTCTTC
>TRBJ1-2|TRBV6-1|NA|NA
CASSDRADYGYTF
TGTGCCAGCAGTGACAGGGCCGACTATGGCTACACCTTC
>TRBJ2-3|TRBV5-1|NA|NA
CASSLLGGTLTDTQYF
TGCGCCAGCAGCTTGTTGGGGGGAACCCTCACAGATACGCAGTATTTT
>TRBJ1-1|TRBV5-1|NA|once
CASSFGTVNTEAFF
TGCGCCAGCAGCTTTGGGACGGTTAACACTGAAGCTTTCTTT
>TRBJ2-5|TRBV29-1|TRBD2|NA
CSVPRGGPQETQYF
TGCAGCGTCCCTCGGGGGGGGCCACAAGAGACCCAGTACTTC
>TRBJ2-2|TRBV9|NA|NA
CASRYQVTGELFF
TGTGCCAGCAGATACCAGGTGACCGGGGAGCTGTTTTTT
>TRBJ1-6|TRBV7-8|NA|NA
CASSFPEANSPLHF
TGTGCCAGCAGTTTCCCGGAGGCAAATTCACCCCTCCACTTT
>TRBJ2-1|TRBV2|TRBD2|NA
CASRLRAWGSGGRGNEQFF
TGTGCCAGCAGGCTCCGGGCTTGGGGTAGCGGGGGCCGGGGCAATGAGCAGTTCTTC
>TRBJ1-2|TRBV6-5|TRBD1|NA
CASSYQGAGYGYTF
TGTGCCAGCAGTTACCAGGGGGCAGGCTATGGCTACACCTTC
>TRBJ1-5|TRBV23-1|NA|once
CASSQSAGRNQPQHF
TGCGCCAGCAGTCAATCAGCAGGACGCAATCAGCCCCAGCATTTT
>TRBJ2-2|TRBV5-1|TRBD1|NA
CASSAGQGNTGELFF
TGCGCCAGCAGCGCGGGACAGGGGAACACCGGGGAGCTGTTTTTT
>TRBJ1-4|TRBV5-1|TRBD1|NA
CASSLGRQGSDEKLFF
TGCGCCAGCAGCTTGGGACGACAGGGTTCGGATGAAAAACTGTTTTTT
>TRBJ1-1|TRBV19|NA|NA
CASSLTANTEAFF
TGTGCCAGTAGTCTGACAGCAAACACTGAAGCTTTCTTT
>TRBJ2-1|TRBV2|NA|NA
CASSEGRGPALEEQFF
TGTGCCAGCAGTGAAGGGCGGGGGCCAGCGTTGGAGGAGCAGTTCTTC
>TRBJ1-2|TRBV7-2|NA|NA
CASTWDGNYGYTF
TGTGCCAGCACCTGGGACGGGAACTATGGCTACACCTTC
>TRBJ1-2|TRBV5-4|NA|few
CASSLEQGSYGYTF
TGTGCCAGCAGCTTGGAACAGGGAAGCTATGGCTACACCTTC
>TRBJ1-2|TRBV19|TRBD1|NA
CASGGRDRAPSYTF
TGTGCCAGTGGAGGCCGGGACAGGGCTCCAAGCTACACCTTC
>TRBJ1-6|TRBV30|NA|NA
CAWSGRTPRPNSPLHF
TGTGCCTGGAGTGGCCGGACACCCCGGCCTAATTCACCCCTCCACTTT
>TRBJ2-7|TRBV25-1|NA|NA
CASSESTVTYEQYF
TGTGCCAGCAGTGAATCGACAGTAACCTACGAGCAGTACTTC
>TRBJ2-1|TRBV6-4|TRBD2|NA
CASSDSLAGGRNEQFF
TGTGCCAGCAGTGACTCGCTAGCGGGGGGGCGCAATGAGCAGTTCTTC
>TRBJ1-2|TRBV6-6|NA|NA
CASSLADGYTF
TGTGCCAGCAGTCTGGCCGACGGCTACACCTTC
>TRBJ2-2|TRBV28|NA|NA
CASSSFAGGPGELFF
TGTGCCAGCAGTTCCTTCGCAGGGGGGCCCGGGGAGCTGTTTTTT
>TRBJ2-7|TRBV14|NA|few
CASSQAYEQYF
TGTGCCAGCAGCCAAGCATACGAGCAGTACTTC
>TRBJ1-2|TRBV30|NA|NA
CAWRDTPGHIYGYTF
TGTGCCTGGAGAGACACTCCGGGACATATCTATGGCTACACCTTC
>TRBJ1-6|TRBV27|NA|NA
CASSLSQRQVYNSPLHF
TGTGCCAGCAGTTTATCCCAGCGGCAGGTCTATAATTCACCCCTCCACTTT
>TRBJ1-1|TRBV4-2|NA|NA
CASSRQLEVNTEAFF
TGTGCCAGCAGCCGCCAACTGGAGGTGAACACTGAAGCTTTCTTT
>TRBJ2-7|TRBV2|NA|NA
CASKRGAGASYEQYF
TGTGCCAGCAAGAGGGGGGCAGGGGCGAGCTACGAGCAGTACTTC
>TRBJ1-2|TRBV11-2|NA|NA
CASSWDTNYGYTF
TGTGCCAGCAGCTGGGACACGAACTATGGCTACACCTTC
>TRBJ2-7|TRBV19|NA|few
CASSAQVDSYEQYF
TGTGCCAGTAGTGCCCAGGTTGACTCCTACGAGCAGTACTTC
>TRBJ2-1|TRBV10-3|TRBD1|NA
CAISEGGPSSYNEQFF
TGTGCCATCAGTGAAGGGGGCCCCAGCTCCTACAATGAGCAGTTCTTC
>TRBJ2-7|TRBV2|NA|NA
CASRRQDYEQYF
TGTGCCAGCAGGCGACAGGACTACGAGCAGTACTTC
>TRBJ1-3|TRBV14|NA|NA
CASSQGGAGNTIYF
TGTGCCAGCAGCCAAGGGGGCGCGGGAAACACCATATATTTT
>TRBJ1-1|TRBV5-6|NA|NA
CASSLADGTEAFF
TGTGCCAGCAGCTTGGCCGACGGCACTGAAGCTTTCTTT
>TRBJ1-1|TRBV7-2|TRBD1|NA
CASSFQPTGMNTEAFF
TGTGCCAGCAGCTTCCAGCCGACAGGGATGAACACTGAAGCTTTCTTT
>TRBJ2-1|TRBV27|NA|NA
CASRGPSYNEQFF
TGTGCCAGCAGAGGACCCTCCTACAATGAGCAGTTCTTC
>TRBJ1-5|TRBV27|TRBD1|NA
CASSLTGSGQPQHF
TGTGCCAGCAGTCTGACAGGGTCGGGTCAGCCCCAGCATTTT
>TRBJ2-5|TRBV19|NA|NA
CASRDADYKAETQYF
TGTGCCAGTAGAGATGCGGACTATAAGGCCGAGACCCAGTACTTC